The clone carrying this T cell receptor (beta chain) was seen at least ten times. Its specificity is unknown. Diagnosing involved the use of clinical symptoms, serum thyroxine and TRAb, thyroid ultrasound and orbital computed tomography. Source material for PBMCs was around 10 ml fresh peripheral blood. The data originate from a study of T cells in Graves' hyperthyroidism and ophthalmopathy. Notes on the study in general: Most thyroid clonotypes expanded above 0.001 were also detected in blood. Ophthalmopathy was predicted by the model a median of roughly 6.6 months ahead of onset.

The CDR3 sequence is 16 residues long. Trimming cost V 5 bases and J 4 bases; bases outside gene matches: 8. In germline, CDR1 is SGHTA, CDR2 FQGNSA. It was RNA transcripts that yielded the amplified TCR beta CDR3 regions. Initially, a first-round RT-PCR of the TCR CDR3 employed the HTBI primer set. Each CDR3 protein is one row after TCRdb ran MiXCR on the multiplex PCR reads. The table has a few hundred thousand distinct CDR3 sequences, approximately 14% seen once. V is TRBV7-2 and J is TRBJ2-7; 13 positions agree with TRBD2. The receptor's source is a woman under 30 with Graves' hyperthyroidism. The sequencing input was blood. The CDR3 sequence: CASSPSGLAGRYEQYF. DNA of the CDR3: TGTGCCAGCAGCCCCTCGGGACTAGCGGGACGGTACGAGCAGTACTTC.